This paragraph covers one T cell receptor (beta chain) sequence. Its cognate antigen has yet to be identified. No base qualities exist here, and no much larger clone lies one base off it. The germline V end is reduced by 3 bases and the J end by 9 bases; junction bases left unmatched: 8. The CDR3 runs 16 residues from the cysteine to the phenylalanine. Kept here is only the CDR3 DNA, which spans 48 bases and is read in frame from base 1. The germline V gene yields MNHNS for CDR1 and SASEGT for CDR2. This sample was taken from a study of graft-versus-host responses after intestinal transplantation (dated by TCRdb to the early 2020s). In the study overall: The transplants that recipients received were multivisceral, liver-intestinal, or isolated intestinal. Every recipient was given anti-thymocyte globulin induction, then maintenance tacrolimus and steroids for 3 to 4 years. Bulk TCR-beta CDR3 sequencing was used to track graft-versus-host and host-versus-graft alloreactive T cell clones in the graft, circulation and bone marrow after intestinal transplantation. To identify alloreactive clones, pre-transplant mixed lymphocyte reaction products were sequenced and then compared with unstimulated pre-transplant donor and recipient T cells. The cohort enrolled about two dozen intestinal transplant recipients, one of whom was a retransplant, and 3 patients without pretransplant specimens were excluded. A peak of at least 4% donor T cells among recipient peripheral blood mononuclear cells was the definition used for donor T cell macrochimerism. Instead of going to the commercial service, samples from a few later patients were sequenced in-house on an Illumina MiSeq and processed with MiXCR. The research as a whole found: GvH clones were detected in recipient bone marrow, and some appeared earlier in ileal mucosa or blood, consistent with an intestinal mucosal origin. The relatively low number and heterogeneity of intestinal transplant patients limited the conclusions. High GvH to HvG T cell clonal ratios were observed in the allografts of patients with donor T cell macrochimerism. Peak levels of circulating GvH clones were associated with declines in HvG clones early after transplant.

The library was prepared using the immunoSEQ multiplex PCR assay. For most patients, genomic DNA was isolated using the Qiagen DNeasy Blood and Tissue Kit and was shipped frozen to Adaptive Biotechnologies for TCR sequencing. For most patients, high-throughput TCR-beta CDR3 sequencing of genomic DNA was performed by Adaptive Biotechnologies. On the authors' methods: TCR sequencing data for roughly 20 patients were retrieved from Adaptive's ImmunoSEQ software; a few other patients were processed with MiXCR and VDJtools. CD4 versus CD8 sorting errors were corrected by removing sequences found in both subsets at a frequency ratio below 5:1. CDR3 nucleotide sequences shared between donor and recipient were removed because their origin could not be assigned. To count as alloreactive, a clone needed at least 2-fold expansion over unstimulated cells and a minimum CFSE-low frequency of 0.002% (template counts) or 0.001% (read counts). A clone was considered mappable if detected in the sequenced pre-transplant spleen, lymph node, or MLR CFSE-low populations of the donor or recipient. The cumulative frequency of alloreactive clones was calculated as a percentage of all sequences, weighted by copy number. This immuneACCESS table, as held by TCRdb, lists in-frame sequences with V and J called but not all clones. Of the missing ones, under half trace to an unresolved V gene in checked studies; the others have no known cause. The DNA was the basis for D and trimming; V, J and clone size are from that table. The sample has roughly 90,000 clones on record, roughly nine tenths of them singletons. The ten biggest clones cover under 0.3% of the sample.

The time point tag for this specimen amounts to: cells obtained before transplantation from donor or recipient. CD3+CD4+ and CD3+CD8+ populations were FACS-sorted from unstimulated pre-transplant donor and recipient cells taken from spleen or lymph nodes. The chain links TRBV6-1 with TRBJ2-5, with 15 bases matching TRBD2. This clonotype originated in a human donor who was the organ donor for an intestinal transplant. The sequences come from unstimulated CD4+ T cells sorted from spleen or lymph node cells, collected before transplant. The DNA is TGTGCCAGCAGTGATCACGGGACTAGCGGGGGGTACTCCCAGTACTTC. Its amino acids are CASSDHGTSGGYSQYF.